These 15 T cell receptor beta chains were all obtained from the same sample, sequenced in a study of T-cell memory formation after mild COVID-19 (dated by TCRdb to about 2021). Library preparation employed 5' RACE. Sequencing was performed on an Illumina NovaSeq 6000. TCRdb trimmed the raw reads at Q25, called clones with MiXCR and kept productive beta chains. One record per CDR3 amino acid sequence lists the most common genes and DNA. The sample records nearly 250,000 distinct CDR3 sequences, roughly 15% of which are singletons. About 2% of the sample rests with the top ten. The material sequenced was PBMCs or a T cell subset sorted from them (not recorded which). These receptors all stem from an adult woman who had mild COVID-19 (a few samples of this study predate the infection). The sample titles of this study are shuffled in the database, so cell type and time point are left out; the donor was told from shared clones.

This clonotype was found a few times. V usage is TRBV6-5 and J usage is TRBJ2-3; 7 positions match TRBD2. Germline values: CDR1 MNHEY, CDR2 SVGAGI. The CDR3 is 15 amino acids. J lost 5 bases, V lost 7 bases, and 12 bases had no gene match. The chain's CDR3 is CASISSIAGKDTQYF. CDR3 in DNA: TGTGCCAGCATTTCGTCAATAGCGGGTAAAGATACGCAGTATTTT.

CDR3 in DNA: TGTGCCAGCAGTTTGGACCCCTTCGACCTCCACTTT. Translated: CASSLDPFDLHF. The chain uses TRBV12-3 or TRBV12-4 and TRBJ1-6; D remains ambiguous. Trimming removed 3 bases at V and 15 bases at J, with 12 bases between. CDR3 length: 12 residues.

The chain is built from TRBV7-2 and TRBJ2-5; 14 bases are a match to TRBD2. Germline lookup yields CDR1 SGHTA and CDR2 FQGNSA. After removal of 4 bases from V and 5 bases from J, the junction contained 3 bases not matched to a gene. The CDR3 spans 15 residues. CDR3 in amino acids: CASSWTSGGPETQYF. The CDR3 nucleotides are TGTGCCAGCAGCTGGACTAGCGGGGGGCCCGAGACCCAGTACTTC. Based on the CDR3 plus reference TRBV7-2 and TRBJ2-5, the full variable domain is GAGVSQSPSNKVTEKGKDVELRCDPISGHTALYWYRQSLGQGLEFLIYFQGNSAPDKSGLPSDRFSAERTGGSVSTLTIQRTQQEDSAVYLCASSWTSGGPETQYFGPGTRLLVL.

This clonotype turned up a few times. The rearrangement joins TRBV15 to TRBJ2-1; TRBD1 is a possible D gene (5 bases). The V gene's germline CDR1 is LNHNV and CDR2 YYDKDF (reference sequence). CDR3 length: 12 amino acids. With 0 bases removed from V and 11 bases from J, the gap between germline ends came to 8 bases. The CDR3 nucleotides are TGTGCCACCAGCAGAGATAGGGGCCAGCAGTTCTTC. It translates to CATSRDRGQQFF. The full variable domain, in which reference TRBV15 and TRBJ2-1 provide the parts outside the CDR3, is DAMVIQNPRYQVTQFGKPVTLSCSQTLNHNVMYWYQQKSSQAPKLLFHYYDKDFNNEADTPDNFQSRRPNTSFCFLDIRSPGLGDTAMYLCATSRDRGQQFFGPGTRLTVL.

The chain combines TRBV24-1 with TRBJ2-5; possible D gene TRBD1, 6 bases. Germline CDR1 is KGHDR and CDR2 is SFDVKD. V was shortened by 7 bases and J by 5 bases, with 19 bases between the two germline ends. CDR3 size: 15 residues. The CDR3 sequence: CATSTESPGEETQYF. The CDR3 coding sequence is TGTGCCACCAGCACAGAGTCTCCAGGGGAGGAGACCCAGTACTTC.

The chain has TRBV27 and TRBJ1-6; D not certain. The CDR3 is 14 residues long. Germline CDR1 is MNHEY and CDR2 is SMNVEV (reference sequence). Trimming stripped 2 bases from V and 10 bases from J, with 12 bases between. CDR3 sequence reads: CASSLSGWESPLHF. DNA of the CDR3: TGTGCCAGCAGTTTAAGTGGATGGGAGTCACCCCTCCACTTT.

The sample holds a few counts of this clonotype. The CDR3 loop is CASSLRLAGAYTGELFF. CDR3 sequence (DNA): TGTGCCAGCAGCTTAAGGCTAGCGGGAGCCTACACCGGGGAGCTGTTTTTT. The chain links TRBV7-2 to TRBJ2-2; 10 bases line up with TRBD2. Germline V lookup: CDR1 SGHTA, CDR2 FQGNSA. The CDR3 has 17 residues. V shed 2 bases and J 3 bases; nucleotides not matched to a gene: 6.

The sample holds a few counts of this clonotype. This chain links TRBV7-2 with TRBJ1-1; 8 bases are a match to TRBD1. Trimming removed 1 base from V and 7 bases from J; junction bases left unmatched: 2. Germline CDR1 is SGHTA and CDR2 is FQGNSA. The CDR3 covers 13 residues. The CDR3 bases are TGTGCCAGCAGCTTAGGGACAGGGAGTGAAGCTTTCTTT. It codes for CASSLGTGSEAFF. Supplemented by reference TRBV7-2 and TRBJ1-1, the full variable domain reads GAGVSQSPSNKVTEKGKDVELRCDPISGHTALYWYRQSLGQGLEFLIYFQGNSAPDKSGLPSDRFSAERTGGSVSTLTIQRTQQEDSAVYLCASSLGTGSEAFFGQGTRLTVV.

The chain carries TRBV29-1 and TRBJ2-1; tentatively, D is TRBD1 (6 bases). Germline V gives CDR1 SQVTM, CDR2 ANQGSEA. The V end lost 4 bases, the J end lost 2 bases, and 12 bases lay between the germline ends. The CDR3 runs 14 residues. The CDR3 region has the DNA TGCAGCGTTGTGGGCAGGGGAGCCTACAATGAGCAGTTCTTC. Residues: CSVVGRGAYNEQFF.

This clonotype was seen many times. V and J are TRBV5-1 and TRBJ2-3; D unclear. There are 13 residues in the CDR3. Trimming removed 2 bases from V and 0 bases from J, with 4 bases in between. The germline gives CDR1 SGHRS, CDR2 YFSETQ. For the CDR3, the DNA is TGCGCCAGCAGCTTCGGAAGCACAGATACGCAGTATTTT. Translated: CASSFGSTDTQYF. Complete variable domain (other parts from reference TRBV5-1 and TRBJ2-3): KAGVTQTPRYLIKTRGQQVTLSCSPISGHRSVSWYQQTPGQGLQFLFEYFSETQRNKGNFPGRFSGRQFSNSRSEMNVSTLELGDSALYLCASSFGSTDTQYFGPGTRLTVL.

This clonotype was seen ten or more times. The CDR3 loop reads CASSFTLAKNIQYF. The CDR3 nucleotides read TGTGCCAGCAGCTTCACACTAGCCAAAAACATTCAGTACTTC. The rearrangement links TRBV7-2 to TRBJ2-4; unclear D gene. Looked up from germline, CDR1 is SGHTA and CDR2 is FQGNSA. V was cut by 3 bases and J by 0 bases, with 6 bases left in between. The CDR3 extends over 14 amino acids.

CDR3 nucleotides: TGTGCCAGCACGAACCCGGGCACAGCGACCTACGAGCAGTACTTC. It translates to CASTNPGTATYEQYF. V gene TRBV2 combines with J gene TRBJ2-7, with D unclear. The germline CDR1 and CDR2 sequences are SNHLY and FYNNEI. The CDR3 extends over 15 amino acids. Trimming took 7 bases from V and 2 from J, leaving 18 bases between them.

This clonotype was detected a few times. This chain connects TRBV13 to TRBJ2-7; 10 bases align to TRBD2. This CDR3 comprises 16 residues. The V gene's germline CDR1 is PRHDT and CDR2 FYEKMQ (reference sequence). V dropped 4 bases and J dropped 3; count of bases not matched to a gene: 9. For the CDR3, the DNA is TGTGCCAGCAGCTCTCAGCGACTAGCGGGTAGCTACGAGCAGTACTTC. This sequence encodes CASSSQRLAGSYEQYF.

The sample holds a few counts of this clonotype. The gene calls are TRBV20-1 and TRBJ1-5; D unclear. The germline V gene has CDR1 DFQATT and CDR2 SNEGSKA (reference sequence). The V end was cut by 0 bases, the J end by 3 bases, with 12 bases between. This CDR3 contains 15 residues. This CDR3 is CSARDLSYDNQPQHF. Here the CDR3 DNA reads TGCAGTGCTAGAGATTTATCGTACGACAATCAGCCCCAGCATTTT.

The chain carries TRBV12-3 or TRBV12-4 and TRBJ2-5, with a tentative D call TRBD2 (5 bases). V gave up 5 bases and J gave up 2 bases, with 12 bases separating them. This CDR3 region has 14 residues. As DNA, the CDR3 is TGTGCCAGCAGTACCGAGAGGGTGCAAGAGACCCAGTACTTC. It codes for CASSTERVQETQYF.